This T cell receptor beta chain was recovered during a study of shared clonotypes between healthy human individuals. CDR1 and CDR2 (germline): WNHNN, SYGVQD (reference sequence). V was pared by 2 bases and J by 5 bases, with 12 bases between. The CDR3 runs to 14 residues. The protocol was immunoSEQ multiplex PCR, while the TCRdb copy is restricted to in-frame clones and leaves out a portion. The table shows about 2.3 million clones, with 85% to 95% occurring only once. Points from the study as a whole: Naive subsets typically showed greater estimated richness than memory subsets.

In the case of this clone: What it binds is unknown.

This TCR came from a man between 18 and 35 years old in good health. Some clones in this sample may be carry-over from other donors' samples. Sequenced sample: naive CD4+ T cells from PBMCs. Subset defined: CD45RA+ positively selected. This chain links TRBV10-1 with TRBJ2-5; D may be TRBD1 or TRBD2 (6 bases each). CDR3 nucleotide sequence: TGCGCCAGCAGTGAGGGGGGGCGCCGGGAGACCCAGTACTTC. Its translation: CASSEGGRRETQYF.